This is a list of T cell receptor beta chains from one sample in a study of shared clonotypes between healthy human individuals. The table came from immunoSEQ multiplex PCR; TCRdb's copy has only in-frame clones and leaves some out. The sample contains 2 million to 2.5 million clones, over 90% of which appear only once. Sequences were obtained from naive CD4+ T cells from PBMCs. Source of these receptors: a man aged 18 to 29 in good health. Some clones in this sample may be carry-over from other donors' samples. Both conserved end residues are part of each CDR3. A D gene is named only where the DNA matches it firmly. Only part of the rows carry a size: once, few, many, or a class if the clone is expanded.

abundance: .
v_gene: TRBV11-2
j_gene: TRBJ2-7
len: 15
d_gene: .
CDR3aa: CASSYLDASSYEQYF
CDR3nt: TGTGCCAGCAGCTACCTGGACGCCAGCTCCTACGAGCAGTACTTC

abundance: .
v_gene: TRBV7-2
j_gene: TRBJ2-7
len: 16
d_gene: TRBD2
CDR3aa: CASSLAGGRNSYEQYF
CDR3nt: TGTGCCAGCAGCTTAGCGGGCGGGAGGAACTCCTACGAGCAGTACTTC

abundance: .
v_gene: TRBV19
j_gene: TRBJ2-3
len: 14
d_gene: .
CDR3aa: CASSAGHSTDTQYF
CDR3nt: TGTGCCAGTAGTGCGGGCCACAGCACAGATACGCAGTATTTT

abundance: once
v_gene: TRBV6-5
j_gene: TRBJ2-4
len: 15
d_gene: .
CDR3aa: CASREQQGSKNIQYF
CDR3nt: TGTGCCAGCAGAGAACAACAGGGTTCCAAAAACATTCAGTACTTC

abundance: .
v_gene: TRBV7-8
j_gene: TRBJ2-3
len: 17
d_gene: .
CDR3aa: CASSLASSRGPTDTQYF
CDR3nt: TGTGCCAGCAGCTTAGCGAGCTCCAGGGGACCTACAGATACGCAGTATTTT

abundance: .
v_gene: TRBV28
j_gene: TRBJ1-2
len: 12
d_gene: .
CDR3aa: CASGQLNYGYTF
CDR3nt: TGTGCCAGCGGACAGCTTAACTATGGCTACACCTTC

abundance: .
v_gene: TRBV7-2
j_gene: TRBJ2-7
len: 14
d_gene: .
CDR3aa: CASSPRLKVDEQYF
CDR3nt: TGTGCCAGCAGCCCCCGTCTGAAGGTCGACGAGCAGTACTTC

abundance: .
v_gene: TRBV7-2
j_gene: TRBJ2-3
len: 15
d_gene: TRBD2
CDR3aa: CASSSSGRRTDTQYF
CDR3nt: TGTGCCAGCAGCTCTAGCGGGAGGAGGACAGATACGCAGTATTTT

abundance: .
v_gene: TRBV7-9
j_gene: TRBJ2-1
len: 16
d_gene: TRBD2
CDR3aa: CASSLNRDYNYNEQFF
CDR3nt: TGTGCCAGCAGCTTAAACCGGGACTACAACTACAATGAGCAGTTCTTC

abundance: .
v_gene: TRBV5-1
j_gene: TRBJ2-1
len: 14
d_gene: .
CDR3aa: CASSGEVADNEQFF
CDR3nt: TGCGCCAGCAGCGGCGAGGTAGCGGACAATGAGCAGTTCTTC

abundance: .
v_gene: TRBV5-4
j_gene: TRBJ2-5
len: 16
d_gene: TRBD2
CDR3aa: CASSLSGGGQSETQYF
CDR3nt: TGTGCCAGCAGCCTATCAGGCGGGGGTCAGTCGGAGACCCAGTACTTC

abundance: .
v_gene: TRBV11-2
j_gene: TRBJ2-5
len: 13
d_gene: .
CDR3aa: CASSSSQVETQYF
CDR3nt: TGTGCCAGCAGCTCCTCCCAGGTGGAGACCCAGTACTTC

abundance: .
v_gene: TRBV28
j_gene: TRBJ2-7
len: 14
d_gene: TRBD2
CDR3aa: CASSSSGSLDEQYF
CDR3nt: TGTGCCAGCAGTTCTAGCGGGAGTCTCGACGAGCAGTACTTC

abundance: .
v_gene: TRBV6-1
j_gene: TRBJ1-2
len: 14
d_gene: .
CDR3aa: CASRGGQGNYGYTF
CDR3nt: TGTGCCAGCAGGGGGGGGCAGGGCAACTATGGCTACACCTTC

abundance: .
v_gene: TRBV5-5
j_gene: TRBJ2-7
len: 15
d_gene: .
CDR3aa: CASSFLKGGSYEQYF
CDR3nt: TGTGCCAGCAGCTTCCTAAAGGGGGGTTCCTACGAGCAGTACTTC

abundance: .
v_gene: TRBV30
j_gene: TRBJ1-1
len: 9
d_gene: .
CDR3aa: CAGEGSAFF
CDR3nt: TGTGCTGGGGAGGGGTCAGCTTTCTTT

abundance: .
v_gene: TRBV2
j_gene: TRBJ1-5
len: 13
d_gene: TRBD1
CDR3aa: CASSAQGDQPQHF
CDR3nt: TGTGCCAGCAGCGCACAGGGGGATCAGCCCCAGCATTTT

abundance: .
v_gene: TRBV7-3
j_gene: TRBJ2-1
len: 16
d_gene: TRBD2
CDR3aa: CASSSPTSGRFYEQFF
CDR3nt: TGTGCCAGCAGCTCCCCAACTAGCGGGAGATTCTATGAGCAGTTCTTC

abundance: .
v_gene: TRBV7-8
j_gene: TRBJ2-5
len: 14
d_gene: .
CDR3aa: CASSARYRKETQYF
CDR3nt: TGTGCCAGCAGCGCCCGATACAGAAAGGAGACCCAGTACTTC

abundance: .
v_gene: TRBV5-1
j_gene: TRBJ1-4
len: 14
d_gene: .
CDR3aa: CASSLVGDDLKLFF
CDR3nt: TGCGCCAGCAGCTTGGTTGGAGACGATTTGAAACTGTTTTTT

abundance: .
v_gene: TRBV5-6
j_gene: TRBJ1-2
len: 13
d_gene: .
CDR3aa: CASSLGADYGYTF
CDR3nt: TGTGCCAGCAGCCTCGGAGCGGACTATGGCTACACCTTC

abundance: .
v_gene: TRBV2
j_gene: TRBJ2-7
len: 15
d_gene: TRBD2
CDR3aa: CASSLLAGGSYEQYF
CDR3nt: TGTGCCAGCAGCCTCCTAGCGGGAGGCTCCTACGAGCAGTACTTC

abundance: .
v_gene: TRBV4-3
j_gene: TRBJ2-7
len: 19
d_gene: TRBD2
CDR3aa: CASSQPIGTSGSRWVEQYF
CDR3nt: TGCGCCAGCAGCCAACCGATCGGGACTAGCGGGAGCAGGTGGGTCGAGCAGTACTTC

abundance: .
v_gene: TRBV5-8
j_gene: TRBJ2-3
len: 15
d_gene: .
CDR3aa: CASSLMGRVIDTQYF
CDR3nt: TGTGCCAGCAGCTTGATGGGCAGGGTAATCGATACGCAGTATTTT

abundance: .
v_gene: TRBV7-2
j_gene: TRBJ1-3
len: 15
d_gene: .
CDR3aa: CASSLMWGAGNTIYF
CDR3nt: TGTGCCAGCAGCTTAATGTGGGGGGCTGGAAACACCATATATTTT

abundance: .
v_gene: TRBV28
j_gene: TRBJ1-2
len: 15
d_gene: TRBD1
CDR3aa: CASSDYRGQNYGYTF
CDR3nt: TGTGCCAGCAGCGATTACAGGGGGCAAAACTATGGCTACACCTTC

abundance: once
v_gene: TRBV10-3
j_gene: TRBJ2-7
len: 18
d_gene: TRBD2
CDR3aa: CAIRRSGSTSGRDYEQYF
CDR3nt: TGTGCCATCCGCCGGTCAGGGAGTACTAGCGGGAGGGACTACGAGCAGTACTTC

abundance: .
v_gene: TRBV7-3
j_gene: TRBJ2-1
len: 15
d_gene: .
CDR3aa: CASSLSSGFYNEQFF
CDR3nt: TGTGCCAGCAGCTTAAGTAGCGGATTCTACAATGAGCAGTTCTTC

abundance: once
v_gene: TRBV2
j_gene: TRBJ2-3
len: 15
d_gene: TRBD1
CDR3aa: CASRPGQGTTDTQYF
CDR3nt: TGTGCCAGCAGACCGGGACAGGGTACGACAGATACGCAGTATTTT

abundance: .
v_gene: TRBV27
j_gene: TRBJ2-7
len: 17
d_gene: .
CDR3aa: CASSLTAWGRFSYEQYF
CDR3nt: TGTGCCAGCAGTTTGACCGCGTGGGGGCGATTTTCCTACGAGCAGTACTTC

abundance: .
v_gene: TRBV27
j_gene: TRBJ2-7
len: 16
d_gene: .
CDR3aa: CASSLHPRRGPYEQYF
CDR3nt: TGTGCCAGCAGTCTCCACCCCCGACGTGGCCCTTACGAGCAGTACTTC

abundance: .
v_gene: TRBV6-4
j_gene: TRBJ1-5
len: 16
d_gene: .
CDR3aa: CASSDVRGGGNQPQHF
CDR3nt: TGTGCCAGCAGTGACGTAAGGGGCGGTGGCAATCAGCCCCAGCATTTT

abundance: few
v_gene: TRBV2
j_gene: TRBJ1-5
len: 15
d_gene: .
CDR3aa: CASSVSGGNNQPQHF
CDR3nt: TGTGCCAGCAGTGTTTCTGGTGGGAACAATCAGCCCCAGCATTTT

abundance: .
v_gene: TRBV6-5
j_gene: TRBJ2-7
len: 14
d_gene: .
CDR3aa: CASRAQGGHGGQYF
CDR3nt: TGTGCCAGCAGGGCGCAGGGGGGACATGGCGGGCAGTACTTC

abundance: .
v_gene: TRBV5-4
j_gene: TRBJ2-3
len: 16
d_gene: .
CDR3aa: CASSRKVGGFPDTQYF
CDR3nt: TGTGCCAGCAGCAGGAAGGTTGGTGGTTTTCCAGATACGCAGTATTTT

abundance: few
v_gene: TRBV5-1
j_gene: TRBJ2-3
len: 19
d_gene: .
CDR3aa: CASSSPRSSPVRATDTQYF
CDR3nt: TGCGCCAGCAGCTCGCCCCGTAGTAGCCCGGTCCGGGCCACAGATACGCAGTATTTT

abundance: .
v_gene: TRBV4-3
j_gene: TRBJ1-2
len: 16
d_gene: TRBD1
CDR3aa: CASSQLGGGGPYGYTF
CDR3nt: TGCGCCAGCAGCCAGTTAGGGGGCGGGGGTCCCTATGGCTACACCTTC

abundance: .
v_gene: TRBV6-1
j_gene: TRBJ2-7
len: 13
d_gene: .
CDR3aa: CASSDRGPDEQYF
CDR3nt: TGTGCCAGCAGTGACAGGGGTCCGGATGAGCAGTACTTC